A single TCR beta chain is shown here with its context. This CDR3 is 15 amino acids long. The V gene's germline CDR1 is SGHRS and CDR2 YFSETQ. The sample comes from a study of CXCR3-negative and CXCR3-positive naive CD8 T cells. UMI-labeled 5' RACE yielded the TRB cDNA libraries. TCRdb reprocessed the 5' RACE reads; each CDR3 protein has one entry and no DNA is given. The table lists around 45,000 distinct CDR3 sequences. Sequences were obtained from naive CXCR3- CD8+ T cells from blood. The subset here: CD45RO-CCR7+CD27+CD95- naive CD8+ T cells lacking CXCR3 (TNR3-). This chain links TRBV5-1 with TRBJ2-1; there is no DNA to check the TCRdb D call of TRBD2. This sequence originates from a human donor in good health. Some clones in this sample may be carry-over from other donors' samples. This CDR3 reads CASSDGGGAMNEQFF.